Described below is a single TCR beta chain sequence and its context. Its antigen is not known. This sample is drawn from a study of blood T cells in healthy people across ages. Study findings and constraints: The long-lived group displayed more naive CD4+ cells, plus higher diversity, than the aged donors did.

There were healthy Caucasian individuals from Russia, aged roughly 6 to 100, serving as donors. The CDR3 sequence is 14 residues long. V gave up 5 bases and J gave up 2 bases, with 7 bases separating them. Germline V gene data show CDR1 as LGHDT and CDR2 as YNNKEL (reference sequence). Primers used in a second PCR of roughly 6 to 11 cycles were a sample-barcoded 5' primer and a J-beta primer mix. Each CDR3 protein is one row after TCRdb ran MiXCR on the 5' RACE reads. The data contain 790,000 or so distinct CDR3 sequences, 46% of them seen just once; the ten biggest clones take up 15% to 20%. The V call is TRBV3-1, the J call TRBJ1-6; D is uncertain. This receptor was identified in an elderly man in good health. Sequenced: blood. The CDR3 here is CASSNGTYNSPLHF. CDR3 in DNA: TGTGCCAGCAGCAACGGTACCTATAATTCACCCCTCCACTTT.